This T cell receptor beta chain was observed in a study of T cell responses to AZD1222 COVID-19 vaccine. Study outcomes and limitations: Sampled repertoires all dated from after the peak T cell response. Most donors were white British, females outnumbered males, and clonal diversity was possibly underestimated. Baseline seropositivity occurred in only six or seven AZD1222 recipients. Unmutated variant regions are reportedly targeted by nearly half of spike-specific TCRs.

Remarks on this clone: The antigen remains unidentified.

The CDR3 sequence is 13 residues long. Trimming took off 2 bases at V and 0 bases at J, with 4 bases between the two ends. Germline V gives CDR1 SGDLS, CDR2 YYNGEE. Sequencing was performed with immunoSEQ multiplex PCR; in TCRdb, only in-frame clones are kept and a portion is missing. The sample yields about 100,000 clones, around nine tenths seen once. The chain joins TRBV9 to TRBJ2-3; D gene ambiguous. The sample was peripheral blood, taken on day 0 of AZD1222 vaccination. The TCR was taken from an adult in good health. CDR3 protein: CASSVASTDTQYF. The CDR3 coding sequence is TGTGCCAGCAGCGTCGCTAGCACAGATACGCAGTATTTT.